Each of the 2 T cell receptor beta chains below was sequenced from the same sample in a study of shared clonotypes between healthy human individuals. Terminally differentiated effector memory CD45RA+ cells were excluded by CCR7 positive selection of CD45RO-negative cells. Some clones are missing from TCRdb's copy, which holds only in-frame ones; the method was immunoSEQ multiplex PCR. Altogether some 2,000,000 clones are present, less than 95% being singletons, with the ten largest covering about 1.1%. Sequencing was performed on naive CD8+ T cells sorted from blood. All receptors come from a man in his late teens or twenties in good health.

The chain has TRBV7-9 and TRBJ2-4; TRBD2 might be the D (6 bases). This CDR3 is built from 11 residues. Deletions cut 6 bases from V and 11 bases from J, with 11 bases between. The V gene's germline CDR1 is SEHNR and CDR2 FQNEAQ (reference sequence). CDR3 sequence reads: CASSGGDLQYF. The CDR3 region has the DNA TGTGCCAGCAGTGGAGGGGACCTTCAGTACTTC.

The chain joins TRBV10-1 to TRBJ2-2, with 8 positions matching TRBD2. Germline CDR1 WNHNN, CDR2 SYGVQD (reference sequence). The CDR3 is 14 residues long. V was clipped by 6 bases and J by 0 bases; unmatched bases: 0. CDR3 bases: TGCGCCAGCAGGGGACTAGCGAACACCGGGGAGCTGTTTTTT. This encodes CASRGLANTGELFF.